This T cell receptor beta chain was captured by sequencing in a study of blood T cell repertoires in COVID-19 (TCRdb year 2020). Notes on the research overall: Samples from collaborators originated in the United States, Italy and Spain and spanned both the acute and convalescent phases of COVID-19. The prospective study material was composed of cDNA or gDNA derived from T cells, B-cell-depleted T cells, or PBMCs. Deeply sampled blood TCRbeta repertoires from subjects exposed to, actively infected with, or recovered from COVID-19 were included in the dataset. A freely available public database, intended as a resource for researchers studying the immune response to SARS-CoV-2, is where the repertoires were released. Samples came from the ongoing ImmuneRACE study (first 160 participants) plus 1,254 subjects from 6 global collaborators. Nearly every sample came with metadata listing a de-identified subject ID, COVID-19 status, age in years and sex. Where available, HLA class I and class II types were obtained from metadata supplied by the sample provider rather than from assay-based typing. Study-level results and caveats: The amount of clinical and demographic metadata varied by source and participant and was provided uncurated.

TCRbeta CDR3 regions were amplified from genomic DNA by means of the immunoSEQ Assay, a bias-controlled multiplex PCR. In the original analysis: The number of nucleated cells in each sample was estimated from the amplification of reference gene primers within the assay. To quantify the absolute abundance of each unique TCRbeta CDR3 rearrangement, sequence reads were collapsed and filtered. For each sample, productive Simpson clonality was calculated as the square root of Simpson's diversity index over productive rearrangements. The immuneACCESS repertoire file appears here via TCRdb, limited to in-frame rearrangements. These files lack a portion of the clones; in checked studies, under half of the deficit traces to unresolved V genes, and the cause of the others is not known. Clone size and the V and J calls come from that table; the DNA yielded D and trimming. This sample gives about 39,000 clones in total; over 65% of them show up just once. The ten largest clones capture 14% of the sample.

CDR1 and CDR2 were assigned from the germline V gene as SGHTA and FQGNSA. The germline ends are 7 bases apart after V is trimmed by 2 bases and J by 3 bases. Measured from the cysteine to the phenylalanine, the CDR3 is 14 residues long. CDR3 DNA only is kept here, 42 bases in frame from base 1. As to this clone: No antigen is known for it. No quality values exist for individual bases; no much larger clone is one base distant.

The collaborating institutions used their own protocols to collect whole blood in K2EDTA tubes. Collaborator samples were shipped for TCRbeta analysis as frozen whole blood, isolated PBMCs, or DNA extracted from either sample type. The sequence came from a man in his fifties or sixties with active or convalescent COVID-19. Sequenced material: peripheral blood. The V gene is TRBV7-2 and the J gene is TRBJ2-2; the D gene cannot be resolved reliably. The DNA reads as follows: TGTGCCAGCAGCTTAAGTCAGGACACCGGGGAGCTGTTTTTT. Its protein product is CASSLSQDTGELFF.